These T cell receptor beta chains were read from a single sample in a study of T cells in Graves' hyperthyroidism and ophthalmopathy. TCRdb re-derived calls from the multiplex PCR reads in MiXCR, one entry per CDR3 protein. The sample yields some 490,000 distinct CDR3 sequences, approximately 22% seen once. The sample consisted of blood. The origin of the receptors is a woman between 70 and 85 years old with Graves' ophthalmopathy. Each CDR3 is given with its conserved first and last residue. D genes are given only for firm matches. Clone size is not always given. Where it is, it says once, few, many or a class for expanded clones.

.,TRBJ2-7,TRBD2,TRBV7-8,CASSVTSGNGFGEQYF,TGTGCCAGCAGCGTAACTAGCGGGAATGGGTTTGGGGAGCAGTACTTC
.,TRBJ2-1,TRBD2,TRBV7-3,CASSPREAGEQFF,TGTGCCAGCAGCCCCCGGGAGGCGGGTGAGCAGTTCTTC
few,TRBJ2-2,TRBD1,TRBV5-6,CASSLPDAGGTGELFF,TGTGCCAGCAGCTTGCCGGACGCAGGGGGTACCGGGGAGCTGTTTTTT
few,TRBJ1-6,TRBD1,TRBV6-1,CASSPDREAYNSPLHF,TGTGCCAGCTCACCGGACAGGGAAGCCTATAATTCACCCCTCCACTTT
once,TRBJ1-2,TRBD1,TRBV5-6,CASSWDRGLSGYTF,TGTGCCAGCAGCTGGGACAGGGGGCTCTCTGGCTACACCTTC
.,TRBJ2-1,.,TRBV5-1,CASSSGASMEGFNEQFF,TGCGCCAGCAGCTCGGGTGCCTCCATGGAGGGGTTCAATGAGCAGTTCTTC
.,TRBJ2-1,.,TRBV19,CATTQGGTSYNEQFF,TGTGCCACCACGCAGGGCGGGACGTCCTACAATGAGCAGTTCTTC
many,TRBJ2-1,TRBD1,TRBV7-8,CASSLTNRGTYNEQFF,TGTGCCAGCAGCTTAACCAACAGGGGGACCTACAATGAGCAGTTCTTC
few,TRBJ2-3,.,TRBV4-3,CASSQVLVSDTQYF,TGCGCCAGCAGCCAAGTGCTAGTGTCAGATACGCAGTATTTT
many,TRBJ1-2,.,TRBV12-3/TRBV12-4,CASSFNTLGGYTF,TGTGCCAGCAGTTTTAACACACTTGGTGGCTACACCTTC
few,TRBJ2-6,.,TRBV27,CASRRTSGAGANVLTF,TGTGCCAGCAGACGCACCTCAGGGGCAGGGGCCAACGTCCTGACTTTC
.,TRBJ2-3,.,TRBV20-1,CSVPGLSTDTQYF,TGCAGTGTTCCGGGACTTAGCACAGATACGCAGTATTTT
.,TRBJ1-2,.,TRBV6-1,CASKRRQASSGYTF,TGTGCCAGCAAAAGAAGACAGGCAAGCAGTGGCTACACCTTC
.,TRBJ2-7,.,TRBV20-1,CSARPYRGRQFYEQYF,TGCAGTGCTAGACCTTATAGGGGGAGACAATTCTACGAGCAGTACTTC
many,TRBJ1-2,.,TRBV6-2/TRBV6-3,CASSYEAGAIGYGYTF,TGTGCCAGCAGTTACGAAGCGGGGGCAATAGGATATGGCTACACCTTC
.,TRBJ1-1,.,TRBV4-3,CASSQDLAFGTEAFF,TGCGCCAGCAGCCAAGATTTAGCTTTTGGCACTGAAGCTTTCTTT
.,TRBJ2-7,.,TRBV18,CASSQSTATYEQYF,TGTGCCAGCTCCCAATCGACAGCGACCTACGAGCAGTACTTC
many,TRBJ1-4,.,TRBV28,CASSLRVWDKLFF,TGTGCCAGCAGTTTAAGGGTTTGGGATAAACTGTTTTTT
.,TRBJ1-4,TRBD1,TRBV28,CASSFGGQGNEKLFF,TGTGCCAGCAGTTTTGGGGGACAGGGAAATGAAAAACTGTTTTTT
.,TRBJ2-3,.,TRBV19,CATSRGRTDTQYF,TGTGCCACCTCAAGAGGGAGGACAGATACGCAGTATTTT
few,TRBJ1-2,.,TRBV27,CASSLSRTAWETF,TGTGCCAGCAGTTTATCTCGTACAGCATGGGAAACCTTC
.,TRBJ1-2,TRBD1,TRBV6-1,CASSLTGVDGYTF,TGTGCCAGCAGCCTAACAGGGGTGGATGGCTACACCTTC
.,TRBJ1-1,.,TRBV5-1,CASSLEGIIMNTEAFF,TGCGCCAGCAGCTTGGAGGGGATCATCATGAACACTGAAGCTTTCTTT
many,TRBJ1-5,.,TRBV2,CASSLGFQPQHF,TGTGCCAGCAGTTTAGGGTTTCAGCCCCAGCATTTT
many,TRBJ1-1,TRBD1,TRBV3-1,CASSRTGLVAEAFF,TGTGCCAGCAGCCGGACAGGGCTTGTTGCTGAAGCTTTCTTT
.,TRBJ2-4,.,TRBV7-3,CASSLSGGQWDIQYF,TGTGCCAGCAGCTTAAGTGGGGGGCAATGGGACATTCAGTACTTC
.,TRBJ2-7,TRBD2,TRBV12-3/TRBV12-4,CASSIYSGSSYPQYF,TGTGCCAGCAGTATCTATAGCGGGAGCTCCTACCCTCAGTACTTC
.,TRBJ2-1,.,TRBV20-1,CSARGSGLWNYNEQFF,TGCAGTGCTAGAGGATCGGGACTCTGGAACTACAATGAGCAGTTCTTC
few,TRBJ1-1,.,TRBV24-1,CATPLPLGNTEAFF,TGTGCCACCCCTCTCCCACTGGGGAACACTGAAGCTTTCTTT
.,TRBJ1-5,.,TRBV28,CASHGEKFSNQPQHF,TGTGCCAGCCACGGGGAGAAATTTAGCAATCAGCCCCAGCATTTT
few,TRBJ2-7,.,TRBV7-2,CASSRQAYEQYF,TGTGCCAGCAGCCGACAGGCCTACGAGCAGTACTTC
few,TRBJ1-2,.,TRBV6-1,CASSYSPLEVAGYTF,TGTGCCAGCAGTTATAGCCCTCTCGAGGTCGCTGGCTACACCTTC
.,TRBJ2-5,.,TRBV3-1,CASSYNVATQYF,TGTGCCAGCAGTTACAATGTTGCGACCCAGTACTTC
.,TRBJ2-3,TRBD2,TRBV12-3/TRBV12-4,CASRWGLAGADTQYF,TGTGCCAGCAGGTGGGGACTAGCCGGTGCAGATACGCAGTATTTT
.,TRBJ2-2,TRBD2,TRBV9,CASSVGAGDTGELFF,TGTGCCAGCAGCGTAGGAGCGGGGGACACCGGGGAGCTGTTTTTT
many,TRBJ2-7,.,TRBV2,CASRDDRTYEQYF,TGTGCCAGCAGAGACGACAGGACCTACGAGCAGTACTTC
.,TRBJ1-2,TRBD1,TRBV29-1,CSVSQVGDSNGYTF,TGCAGCGTCTCCCAAGTGGGGGACAGTAATGGCTACACCTTC
.,TRBJ2-3,TRBD1,TRBV18,CASSPAAGGAGDTQYF,TGTGCCAGCTCACCAGCTGCAGGGGGCGCAGGGGATACGCAGTATTTT
.,TRBJ2-7,TRBD1,TRBV7-9,CASSLPTGEPHEQYF,TGTGCCAGCAGCCTTCCGACAGGGGAGCCCCACGAGCAGTACTTC
few,TRBJ1-4,.,TRBV28,CASSAAQVREKLFF,TGTGCCAGCTCGGCGGCCCAAGTCCGTGAAAAACTGTTTTTT
.,TRBJ2-1,.,TRBV19,CASSGGGTPRNNEQFF,TGTGCCAGTAGTGGGGGCGGGACCCCGAGGAACAATGAGCAGTTCTTC
.,TRBJ2-7,.,TRBV6-1,CATSPPAWPSYEQYF,TGTGCCACCAGCCCCCCTGCGTGGCCCTCCTACGAGCAGTACTTC
.,TRBJ2-5,TRBD2,TRBV7-9,CASSHKGRGAQETQYF,TGTGCCAGCAGCCACAAGGGGAGGGGAGCCCAAGAGACCCAGTACTTC
.,TRBJ1-6,.,TRBV20-1,CSAPSGVHTPLHF,TGCAGTGCGCCCTCAGGGGTCCACACACCCCTCCACTTT
.,TRBJ2-7,TRBD2,TRBV6-1,CASRTSGTSGNEQYF,TGTGCCAGCAGAACCTCAGGGACTAGCGGGAACGAGCAGTACTTC
.,TRBJ2-2,TRBD2,TRBV9,CASSVAGGGTGELFF,TGTGCCAGCAGCGTAGCTGGGGGAGGGACCGGGGAGCTGTTTTTT
.,TRBJ1-4,TRBD1,TRBV29-1,CSVVGGGSTNEKLFF,TGCAGCGTTGTAGGGGGCGGCTCAACTAATGAAAAACTGTTTTTT
.,TRBJ1-4,.,TRBV5-5,CASRSQGPGYSTNEKLFF,TGTGCCAGCAGATCACAGGGCCCAGGATATTCGACTAATGAAAAACTGTTTTTT